Below, 15 T cell receptor beta chains from the same sample are listed, as sequenced in a study of blood T cell repertoires in COVID-19. Method: immunoSEQ multiplex PCR; TCRdb's copy keeps in-frame clones and lacks some. The sample records some 150,000 clones, more than 75% being singletons. The specimen was peripheral blood. The source is a human donor in a cohort sampled during active COVID-19.

The chain has TRBV27 and TRBJ2-2; D might be TRBD2 (5 bases). The CDR3 sequence is 14 residues long. Trimming pared 3 bases from V and 2 bases from J, leaving 7 bases between. CDR1 is MNHEY and CDR2 is SMNVEV in the germline V gene (reference sequence). The CDR3 loop is CASSLRVNTGELFF. DNA of the CDR3: TGTGCCAGCAGTTTGCGGGTTAACACCGGGGAGCTGTTTTTT.

This chain's CDR3 is CASSPPGGLNTEAFF. The CDR3 bases are TGTGCCAGCTCACCACCAGGGGGTTTGAACACTGAAGCTTTCTTT. The gene calls are TRBV18 and TRBJ1-1; D perhaps matches TRBD1 (6 bases). The CDR3 runs to 15 residues. V was clipped by 0 bases and J by 0 bases, with 8 bases between them. Germline CDR1 is KGHSH and CDR2 is LQKENI.

The rearrangement links TRBV7-9 to TRBJ1-1, with D perhaps matching TRBD1 (6 bases). Trimming removed 5 bases from V and 2 bases from J, with 18 bases in between. Germline V CDR1 and CDR2: SEHNR, FQNEAQ (reference sequence). The CDR3 runs 16 residues. This CDR3 reads CASSTPRDTFNTEAFF. DNA of the CDR3: TGTGCCAGCAGCACCCCCCGGGACACGTTCAACACTGAAGCTTTCTTT.

The chain joins TRBV19 to TRBJ1-1; no clear D gene. The CDR3 is made up of 12 amino acids. V lost 7 bases to trimming and J lost 1 base, with 7 bases between them. Per germline, CDR1 LNHDA and CDR2 SQIVND (reference sequence). As DNA, the CDR3 is TGTGCCAGTATTAACAGGAACACTGAAGCTTTCTTT. It yields the protein CASINRNTEAFF.

The rearrangement uses TRBV4-1 and TRBJ1-5; perhaps TRBD1 as D (5 bases). The CDR3 length is 15 residues. Germline CDR1 and CDR2: MGHRA and YSYEKL. Trimming removed 4 bases from V and 0 bases from J, with 10 bases in between. CDR3 protein: CASSRLQGSNQPQHF. The CDR3 bases are TGCGCCAGCAGCCGGTTGCAGGGTAGCAATCAGCCCCAGCATTTT.

CDR3 nucleotide sequence: TGCGCCAGCAGCTTGGCTCAGGGGGCCCAAGAGACCCAGTACTTC. This gives the protein CASSLAQGAQETQYF. The chain carries TRBV5-1 and TRBJ2-5; 8 nucleotides align to TRBD1. V lost 0 bases and J lost 1; bases outside the gene matches: 2. The CDR3 extends over 15 amino acids. CDR1 and CDR2 (germline): SGHRS, YFSETQ. The whole variable domain, filled in from reference TRBV5-1 and TRBJ2-5, reads KAGVTQTPRYLIKTRGQQVTLSCSPISGHRSVSWYQQTPGQGLQFLFEYFSETQRNKGNFPGRFSGRQFSNSRSEMNVSTLELGDSALYLCASSLAQGAQETQYFGPGTRLLVL.

This clone appeared a single time. The chain uses TRBV27 and TRBJ1-1; weak D call: TRBD1 (5 bases). From germline, CDR1 is MNHEY and CDR2 SMNVEV (reference sequence). Trimming removed 5 bases from V and 5 bases from J, with 21 bases in between. The CDR3 contains 16 residues. The CDR3: CASSRLDSDRRTEAFF. The CDR3 DNA reads TGTGCCAGCAGTAGGTTAGACAGTGACCGAAGGACTGAAGCTTTCTTT.

The gene calls are TRBV9 and TRBJ2-5, with a tentative D call TRBD2 (6 bases). The CDR3 loop spans 15 amino acids. Germline CDR1 SGDLS, CDR2 YYNGEE. The germline V and J ends were trimmed by 2 bases and 2 bases, with 13 bases remaining between them. CDR3 DNA sequence: TGTGCCAGCAGCGTGGTTGGGAGGATGCAAGAGACCCAGTACTTC. Translating it yields CASSVVGRMQETQYF.

CDR3 sequence (DNA): TGTGCCTGGAGCCGGGACTATCGTAGCACAGATACGCAGTATTTT. Amino acids: CAWSRDYRSTDTQYF. This rearrangement joins TRBV30 to TRBJ2-3, with 7 bases identical to TRBD2. CDR3 size: 15 residues. The ends lost 3 bases at V and 0 bases at J; junction bases unmatched: 6. The germline CDR1 and CDR2 sequences are GTSNPN and SVGIG (reference sequence).

V is TRBV7-2 and J is TRBJ1-4, with D possibly matching TRBD1 (6 bases). Germline V lookup: CDR1 SGHTA, CDR2 FQGNSA. This CDR3 region has 15 residues. Trimming shortened V by 3 bases and J by 4 bases, and 12 bases separated the two germline ends. For the CDR3, the DNA is TGTGCCAGCAGCTTTTCGACAGGCCTTAATGAAAAACTGTTTTTT. It is translated as CASSFSTGLNEKLFF.

This chain connects TRBV5-1 to TRBJ2-7, with D tentatively TRBD1 (6 bases). V was clipped by 4 bases and J by 4 bases, with 18 bases between them. Germline CDR1 SGHRS, CDR2 YFSETQ. This CDR3 spans 15 amino acids. The CDR3 here is CASSPGRGSEYEQYF. The CDR3 DNA is TGCGCCAGCAGCCCAGGCAGGGGTTCGGAATACGAGCAGTACTTC. Using reference TRBV5-1 and TRBJ2-7 for the parts outside the CDR3, the full variable domain is KAGVTQTPRYLIKTRGQQVTLSCSPISGHRSVSWYQQTPGQGLQFLFEYFSETQRNKGNFPGRFSGRQFSNSRSEMNVSTLELGDSALYLCASSPGRGSEYEQYFGPGTRLTVT.

The chain couples TRBV3-1 (or the pseudogene TRBV3-2) to TRBJ1-5; D gene ambiguous. The CDR3 sequence is 16 residues long. Germline V gene lookup returns CDR1 LGHDT and CDR2 YNNKEL (reference sequence). The V and J ends lost 0 bases and 4 bases respectively, with 13 bases between them. CDR3 bases: TGTGCCAGCAGCCAAGATGGAGTTTCCCTTAATCAGCCCCAGCATTTT. Amino acid sequence: CASSQDGVSLNQPQHF.

The chain uses TRBV28 and TRBJ2-2, with D possibly matching TRBD2 (6 bases). The V gene lost 10 bases and the J gene lost 2 bases, with 14 bases spanning the gap. The CDR3 is 14 amino acids. CDR1 and CDR2 from the germline V gene are MDHEN and SYDVKM. The CDR3 here is CATSMTSNTGELFF. The CDR3 nucleotides read TGTGCCACCTCTATGACTAGTAACACCGGGGAGCTGTTTTTT. The full variable domain, in which reference TRBV28 and TRBJ2-2 provide the parts outside the CDR3, is DVKVTQSSRYLVKRTGEKVFLECVQDMDHENMFWYRQDPGLGLRLIYFSYDVKMKEKGDIPEGYSVSREKKERFSLILESASTNQTSMYLCATSMTSNTGELFFGEGSRLTVL.

The genes are TRBV15 and TRBJ2-1; D call uncertain. Germline V gene sequence: CDR1 LNHNV, CDR2 YYDKDF (reference sequence). The CDR3 extends over 14 amino acids. With 1 base removed from V and 6 bases from J, the gap between germline ends came to 10 bases. The CDR3 region is CATSRVGSLNEQFF. DNA for the CDR3: TGTGCCACCAGCAGAGTAGGTAGCCTCAATGAGCAGTTCTTC. The full variable domain, in which reference TRBV15 and TRBJ2-1 provide the parts outside the CDR3, is DAMVIQNPRYQVTQFGKPVTLSCSQTLNHNVMYWYQQKSSQAPKLLFHYYDKDFNNEADTPDNFQSRRPNTSFCFLDIRSPGLGDTAMYLCATSRVGSLNEQFFGPGTRLTVL.

The chain recombines TRBV18 with TRBJ2-1, with TRBD2 matching 10 bases. This CDR3 region has 16 residues. Trimming at V came to 4 bases and at J to 5 bases, leaving 8 bases not matched to a gene. Germline CDR1 reads KGHSH; CDR2 reads LQKENI. CDR3 sequence reads: CASSRLSGRGNNEQFF. CDR3 coding DNA: TGTGCCAGCTCACGACTGAGCGGGAGGGGTAACAATGAGCAGTTCTTC.